Presented here are 32 T cell receptor beta chains from one specimen sequenced in a study of T cell responses to AZD1222 COVID-19 vaccine. Profiling relied on immunoSEQ multiplex PCR, and the TCRdb table lists in-frame clones only, not all of them. The sample lists some 86,000 clones, about 78% seen once, with 20% to 25% in the top ten. This material consisted of peripheral blood, taken on day 0 of AZD1222 vaccination. Receptors were obtained from an adult in good health.

Concerning this clone: Germline is not matched at one junction end, which may reflect a read error. V is TRBV28 and J is TRBJ2-4, with 8 nucleotides matching TRBD1. This CDR3 spans 11 amino acids. Germline-derived CDR1 and CDR2 are MDHEN and SYDVKM. The CDR3 coding sequence is TGTGCCAGCAGTATTGGGACAGGAATACTCTTC. Translated: CASSIGTGILF.

The CDR3 coding sequence is TGTGCCAGCAGTTGGACTAAAGGGCAGTTCTTC. Its translation is CASSWTKGQFF. The chain has TRBV6-2 or TRBV6-3 and TRBJ2-1; weak D call: TRBD2 (6 bases). Trimming shortened V by 4 bases and J by 12 bases, and 10 bases separated the two germline ends. This CDR3 contains 11 residues. Germline V CDR1 and CDR2: MNHEY, SVGEGT.

This sequence joins TRBV21-1 and TRBJ2-4; the table gives TRBD1 as D, unverified against the DNA. TRBV21-1 is a pseudogene segment. This CDR3 is 17 amino acids long. The CDR3 region has the DNA TGTGCCAGCAGCCGATCTGCCAGGGGGATAGCCAAAAACATTCAGTACTTC. The encoded protein is CASSRSARGIAKNIQYF.

V gene TRBV7-2 combines with J gene TRBJ2-1; 10 bases are shared with TRBD2. The CDR3 is made up of 16 amino acids. Germline loops: CDR1 SGHTA, CDR2 FQGNSA. V lost 4 bases and J lost 3; bases outside the gene matches: 6. This CDR3 reads CASSSKREGLYNEQFF. In DNA form, the CDR3 reads TGTGCCAGCAGCTCCAAGCGGGAGGGCCTCTACAATGAGCAGTTCTTC.

This clone showed up just once. The chain couples TRBV28 to TRBJ2-3, with D tentatively TRBD1 or TRBD2 (6 bases each). There are 13 residues in the CDR3. In germline, CDR1 is MDHEN, CDR2 SYDVKM. Between the trimmed V and J ends, which lost 5 bases and 5 bases, there was a span of 11 bases. As DNA, the CDR3 is TGTGCCAGCAGTGCTGGAGGGGGAGATACGCAGTATTTT. Protein sequence: CASSAGGGDTQYF.

This clone was recorded only once. The gene calls are TRBV19 and TRBJ1-1; a weak D match, TRBD1 (6 bases). The CDR3 extends over 13 amino acids. The germline V and J ends were trimmed by 5 bases and 3 bases, with 10 bases remaining between them. Germline V lookup: CDR1 LNHDA, CDR2 SQIVND (reference sequence). In nucleotides, the CDR3 is TGTGCCAGTAGTCTCGGGACACACACTGAAGCTTTCTTT. Translating it yields CASSLGTHTEAFF.

The chain combines TRBV6-5 with TRBJ2-7, with TRBD1 matching 7 bases. The germline CDR1 and CDR2 sequences are MNHEY and SVGAGI. This CDR3 is built from 15 residues. V was pared by 7 bases and J by 2 bases, with 11 bases of the junction left unmatched. Here the CDR3 DNA reads TGTGCCAGCACCCAAATGGGACAGCGCGCCTACGAGCAGTACTTC. It yields the protein CASTQMGQRAYEQYF.

The CDR3 is CASSSTVYGSSTDTQYF. CDR3 DNA sequence: TGTGCCAGCAGCTCCACAGTGTACGGGAGTAGCACAGATACGCAGTATTTT. The rearrangement joins TRBV13 to TRBJ2-3; weak D call: TRBD2 (6 bases). V lost 4 bases to trimming and J lost 0 bases, with 17 bases between them. This CDR3 has 17 residues. Germline-derived CDR1 and CDR2 are PRHDT and FYEKMQ (reference sequence).

This clone has only a few counts. The chain joins TRBV7-2 to TRBJ2-1; the D gene is possibly TRBD1 (5 bases). With 3 bases removed from V and 5 bases from J, the gap between germline ends came to 17 bases. The germline V gene has CDR1 SGHTA and CDR2 FQGNSA. The CDR3 sequence is 16 residues long. CDR3 DNA: TGTGCCAGCAGCTTTAGGGGAACGCCGCCTAACAATGAGCAGTTCTTC. Protein sequence: CASSFRGTPPNNEQFF.

V usage is TRBV30 and J usage is TRBJ1-3, with D possibly matching TRBD1 (5 bases). Germline loops: CDR1 GTSNPN, CDR2 SVGIG (reference sequence). The CDR3 covers 14 residues. Trimming removed 0 bases from V and 1 base from J, with 7 bases in between. The CDR3 DNA reads TGTGCCTGGAGTGTACCAGGGTCTGGAAACACCATATATTTT. Its translation: CAWSVPGSGNTIYF.

The chain carries TRBV2 and TRBJ2-3; D gene ambiguous. The CDR3 length is 12 residues. Trimming took 6 bases from V and 6 from J, leaving 10 bases between them. The germline CDR1 and CDR2 sequences are SNHLY and FYNNEI. The CDR3 nucleotides read TGTGCCAGCAGCGGTGATGAGGATACGCAGTATTTT. Translating it yields CASSGDEDTQYF. Full variable domain (outside the CDR3, taken from reference TRBV2 and TRBJ2-3): EPEVTQTPSHQVTQMGQEVILRCVPISNHLYFYWYRQILGQKVEFLVSFYNNEISEKSEIFDDQFSVERPDGSNFTLKIRSTKLEDSAMYFCASSGDEDTQYFGPGTRLTVL.

The chain couples TRBV19 to TRBJ2-7; 12 nucleotides align to TRBD1. V lost 5 bases, J lost 6 bases, and 20 bases stayed unmatched. CDR3 length: 19 residues. The germline CDR1 and CDR2 sequences are LNHDA and SQIVND (reference sequence). Written as DNA, the CDR3 is TGTGCCAGTAGTTATTCCTCTATTCGACGCCGGGACAGGGGGCGCGAGCAGTACTTC. This gives the protein CASSYSSIRRRDRGREQYF.

The chain recombines TRBV3-1 (or the pseudogene TRBV3-2) with TRBJ1-6, with a weak D call TRBD1 (5 bases). Germline loops: CDR1 LGHDT, CDR2 YNNKEL (reference sequence). This CDR3 has 13 residues. V was cut by 2 bases and J by 8 bases, with 7 bases left in between. In DNA, the CDR3 is TGTGCCAGCAGCCAACAGGGAGATTCACCCCTCCACTTT. Protein sequence: CASSQQGDSPLHF.

The rearrangement uses TRBV18 and TRBJ2-5; 9 bases match TRBD1. CDR1 and CDR2 from the germline V gene are KGHSH and LQKENI. The V segment lost 2 bases and the J segment 5 bases; nucleotides outside the gene matches: 15. CDR3 length: 18 amino acids. CDR3 amino acids: CASSPYSWGTGGAETQYF. The CDR3 nucleotides read TGTGCCAGCTCACCATACTCCTGGGGAACAGGGGGCGCCGAGACCCAGTACTTC. Drawing the rest from reference TRBV18 and TRBJ2-5, the complete variable domain is NAGVMQNPRHLVRRRGQEARLRCSPMKGHSHVYWYRQLPEEGLKFMVYLQKENIIDESGMPKERFSAEFPKEGPSILRIQQVVRGDSAAYFCASSPYSWGTGGAETQYFGPGTRLLVL.

V usage is TRBV5-1 and J usage is TRBJ2-1; weak D call: TRBD2 (6 bases). CDR1 is SGHRS, CDR2 YFSETQ, per germline. This CDR3 contains 15 residues. The V gene lost 0 bases and the J gene lost 8 bases, with 15 bases spanning the gap. In DNA, the CDR3 is TGCGCCAGCAGCTTGGCTCCGGGAGAAGTCGATGAGCAGTTCTTC. This gives the protein CASSLAPGEVDEQFF.

The genes are TRBV28 and TRBJ2-5, with D tentatively TRBD1 (5 bases). The V end was cut by 4 bases, the J end by 2 bases, with 11 bases between. The CDR3 is 14 amino acids. CDR1 and CDR2 (germline): MDHEN, SYDVKM. CDR3 DNA sequence: TGTGCCAGCAGTTCAGGGTCCGGGCAAGAGACCCAGTACTTC. Protein product: CASSSGSGQETQYF.

The chain has TRBV28 and TRBJ2-5, with 10 positions matching TRBD1. This CDR3 region has 13 residues. Germline loops: CDR1 MDHEN, CDR2 SYDVKM. J gave up 4 bases and V 6 bases, and 2 bases lay outside the gene matches. CDR3 coding DNA: TGTGCCAGCAGGAGGGACAGGGGAGAGACCCAGTACTTC. Protein product: CASRRDRGETQYF.

The chain links TRBV28 to TRBJ2-3; tentatively, D is TRBD2 (6 bases). This CDR3 has 16 amino acids. Germline values: CDR1 MDHEN, CDR2 SYDVKM. V was trimmed by 4 bases and J by 2 bases, leaving 16 bases between them. As DNA, the CDR3 is TGTGCCAGCAGTTCGAGTTTGAGCGGGTACACAGATACGCAGTATTTT. Protein sequence: CASSSSLSGYTDTQYF.

This clone occurred once. The V gene is TRBV5-1, the J gene TRBJ1-4, with a tentative D call TRBD1 (6 bases). V lost 3 bases, J lost 2 bases, and 8 bases lay in between. The CDR3 extends over 14 amino acids. In germline, CDR1 is SGHRS, CDR2 YFSETQ. The CDR3 sequence is CASSSTGTNEKLFF. CDR3 nucleotides: TGCGCCAGCAGCTCGACAGGCACTAATGAAAAACTGTTTTTT. Supplemented by reference TRBV5-1 and TRBJ1-4, the full variable domain reads KAGVTQTPRYLIKTRGQQVTLSCSPISGHRSVSWYQQTPGQGLQFLFEYFSETQRNKGNFPGRFSGRQFSNSRSEMNVSTLELGDSALYLCASSSTGTNEKLFFGSGTQLSVL.

The rearrangement uses TRBV2 and TRBJ2-7; 7 bases agree with TRBD2. V shed 6 bases and J 2 bases; nucleotides not matched to a gene: 7. CDR1 and CDR2 (germline): SNHLY, FYNNEI. The CDR3 sequence is 14 residues long. The DNA for the CDR3 is TGTGCCAGCAGACCTAGCGGACTGACCTACGAGCAGTACTTC. Translation gives CASRPSGLTYEQYF.

The V and J genes are TRBV29-1 and TRBJ2-7; 8 bases match TRBD2. The length of the CDR3 is 18 residues. V lost 6 bases to trimming and J lost 4 bases; unmatched junction nucleotides: 23. Per the germline V gene, CDR1 is SQVTM and CDR2 is ANQGSEA. Here the CDR3 DNA reads TGCAGCGTCATAATAACCGGGACCCAAAGCGGGAGAAGGTACGAGCAGTACTTC. This sequence encodes CSVIITGTQSGRRYEQYF.

The V gene is TRBV21-1, the J gene TRBJ2-5. TRBV21-1 is described as a pseudogene. This CDR3 is 11 amino acids long. The CDR3 is CARPLGETQYF. The CDR3 DNA reads TGTGCCAGGCCCCTTGGGGAGACCCAGTACTTC.

The V gene is TRBV7-2, the J gene TRBJ2-5; D remains unclear. The CDR3 totals 12 residues. The germline gives CDR1 SGHTA, CDR2 FQGNSA. Trimming took off 5 bases at V and 13 bases at J, with 17 bases between the two ends. CDR3 bases: TGTGCCAGCAGCCCCCAAAATGGGCAGGCGTACTTC. Its translation: CASSPQNGQAYF.

This clone was observed once. The CDR3 protein is CAISEGLADYEQYF. CDR3 DNA: TGTGCCATCAGTGAGGGACTAGCGGACTACGAGCAGTACTTC. The chain couples TRBV10-3 to TRBJ2-7, with TRBD2 matching 10 bases. The length of the CDR3 is 14 residues. Unmatched junction bases numbered 1, after V lost 2 bases and J lost 3 bases. Germline lookup yields CDR1 ENHRY and CDR2 SYGVKD.

The count of this clone is one. The chain employs TRBV4-2 and TRBJ2-1, with TRBD2 matching 10 bases. Germline CDR1 is LGHNA and CDR2 is YNFKEQ. This CDR3 has 17 residues. J was trimmed by 2 bases and V by 3 bases; bases with no gene match: 7. The CDR3, as DNA: TGTGCCAGCAGCCAGCAAGCGGGAGGGCCCCCCTACAATGAGCAGTTCTTC. Translating it yields CASSQQAGGPPYNEQFF.

The chain recombines TRBV10-3 with TRBJ2-1, with 12 nucleotides matching TRBD1. Germline-derived CDR1 and CDR2 are ENHRY and SYGVKD. The CDR3 covers 17 residues. With 3 bases clipped from V and 7 bases from J, the junction kept 10 bases outside the gene matches. CDR3 loop: CAISEVRGQGANNEQFF. In DNA form, the CDR3 reads TGTGCCATCAGTGAAGTCCGGGGACAGGGGGCTAATAATGAGCAGTTCTTC.

The rearrangement joins TRBV6-4 to TRBJ2-3, with D possibly being TRBD2 (6 bases). V was clipped by 2 bases and J by 2 bases, with 14 bases between them. The germline V gene has CDR1 MRHNA and CDR2 SNTAGT. The CDR3 extends over 16 amino acids. Here the CDR3 reads CASSDVVGGLTDTQYF. CDR3 bases: TGTGCCAGCAGTGACGTCGTCGGGGGACTCACAGATACGCAGTATTTT.

The chain uses TRBV28 and TRBJ2-7, with a possible D match to TRBD1 (6 bases). Trimming removed 6 bases from V and 2 bases from J, with 14 bases in between. Germline V gene lookup returns CDR1 MDHEN and CDR2 SYDVKM. The CDR3 extends over 14 amino acids. The CDR3 here is CASRRTGSPYEQYF. The CDR3 coding sequence is TGTGCCAGCAGACGAACAGGGTCCCCCTACGAGCAGTACTTC.

The chain couples TRBV5-8 to TRBJ2-1; a possible D gene is TRBD2 (5 bases). This CDR3 contains 16 residues. Germline V gene data show CDR1 as SGHTS and CDR2 as YDEGEE. Between the trimmed V and J ends, which lost 0 bases and 3 bases, there was a span of 13 bases. In DNA form, the CDR3 reads TGTGCCAGCAGCTTGGAAGCCGGGAATCTCTACAATGAGCAGTTCTTC. Translating gives CASSLEAGNLYNEQFF. The whole variable domain, filled in from reference TRBV5-8 and TRBJ2-1, reads EAGVTQSPTHLIKTRGQQATLRCSPISGHTSVYWYQQALGLGLQFLLWYDEGEERNRGNFPPRFSGRQFPNYSSELNVNALELEDSALYLCASSLEAGNLYNEQFFGPGTRLTVL.

DNA for the CDR3: TGTGCCAGCAGCCAAGAGGGGCTAGCGGGAGTCACGGATACGCAGTATTTT. It encodes CASSQEGLAGVTDTQYF. The V and J genes are TRBV3-1 (or the pseudogene TRBV3-2) and TRBJ2-3; 10 bases agree with TRBD2. The CDR3 consists of 17 residues. The ends lost 0 bases at V and 6 bases at J; junction bases unmatched: 9. From germline, CDR1 is LGHDT and CDR2 YNNKEL (reference sequence).

The chain carries TRBV7-2 and TRBJ1-6; D is undetermined. Trimming took 8 bases from V and 10 from J, leaving 21 bases between them. Germline CDR1 SGHTA, CDR2 FQGNSA. This CDR3 is built from 15 residues. CDR3 nucleotide sequence: TGTGCCAGCGAAGAGATAGGATTTCATTCATCACCCCTCCACTTT. This encodes CASEEIGFHSSPLHF. Filled out from reference TRBV7-2 and TRBJ1-6, the complete variable domain reads GAGVSQSPSNKVTEKGKDVELRCDPISGHTALYWYRQSLGQGLEFLIYFQGNSAPDKSGLPSDRFSAERTGGSVSTLTIQRTQQEDSAVYLCASEEIGFHSSPLHFGNGTRLTVT.

Here the CDR3 DNA reads TGTGCCAGCAGCTTGGGACTAGCGGGAGCCGGGACCGGGGAGCTGTTTTTT. Translation gives CASSLGLAGAGTGELFF. The chain is built from TRBV5-4 and TRBJ2-2; TRBD2 aligns across 12 bases. The germline V gene has CDR1 SGHNT and CDR2 YYREEE (reference sequence). The CDR3 is made up of 17 amino acids. Trimming removed 0 bases from V and 5 bases from J; junction bases left unmatched: 5. Full variable domain (rest looked up from reference TRBV5-4 and TRBJ2-2): ETGVTQSPTHLIKTRGQQVTLRCSSQSGHNTVSWYQQALGQGPQFIFQYYREEENGRGNFPPRFSGLQFPNYSSELNVNALELDDSALYLCASSLGLAGAGTGELFFGEGSRLTVL.